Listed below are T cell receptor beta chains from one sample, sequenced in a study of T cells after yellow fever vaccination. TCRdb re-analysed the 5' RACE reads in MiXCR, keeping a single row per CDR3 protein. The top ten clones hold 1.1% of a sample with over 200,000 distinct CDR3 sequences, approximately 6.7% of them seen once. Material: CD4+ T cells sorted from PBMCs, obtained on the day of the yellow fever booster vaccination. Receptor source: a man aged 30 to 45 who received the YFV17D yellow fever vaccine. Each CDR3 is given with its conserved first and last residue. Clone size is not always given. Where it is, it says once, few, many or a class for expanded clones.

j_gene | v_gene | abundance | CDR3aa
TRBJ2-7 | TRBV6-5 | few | CASSQTGRTSYEQYF
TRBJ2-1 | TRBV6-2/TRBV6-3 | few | CASRLAGADEQFF
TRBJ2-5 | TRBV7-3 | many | CASSPDRGRTQYF
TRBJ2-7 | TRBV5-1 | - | CASSSREGNYEQYF
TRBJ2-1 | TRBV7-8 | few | CASSLERGWLYEQFF
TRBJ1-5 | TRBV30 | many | CASSRQGNQPQHF
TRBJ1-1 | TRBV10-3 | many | CAISEIGSGNTEAFF
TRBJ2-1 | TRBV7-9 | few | CASSPRLAKKQFF
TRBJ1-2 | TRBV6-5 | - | CASSYSTVDYGYTF
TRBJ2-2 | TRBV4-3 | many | CASSQGTRQSNTGELFF
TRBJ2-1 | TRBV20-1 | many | CSAWTSGRWYNEQFF
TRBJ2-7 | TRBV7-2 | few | CASSPVGGGYEQYF
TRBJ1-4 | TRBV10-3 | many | CAISESDTGTVLF
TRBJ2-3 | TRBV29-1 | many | CSVAGRNTDTQYF
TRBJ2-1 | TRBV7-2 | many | CASSASRDSPKVF
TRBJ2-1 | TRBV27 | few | CASSPRDGSYNEQFF